Listed below are T cell receptor beta chains from one sample, sequenced in a study of blood T cell repertoires in COVID-19. Assay used: immunoSEQ multiplex PCR; TCRdb lists only in-frame clones, some missing. The repertoire includes 110,000 or so clones, 80% to 90% of them detected once, and 3% to 4% sits in the top ten. Sequencing used peripheral blood. The receptors stem from a man aged 40-55 years with acute or convalescent COVID-19. The CDR3 runs from the conserved cysteine through the conserved F or W. The D gene is left open where the match is weak. Rows may omit the clone size; those that give it use once, few, many or a size class.

CDR3: CASSSGAGGNTDTQYF
DNA: TGTGCCAGCAGCTCAGGAGCGGGGGGGAACACAGATACGCAGTATTTT
size: NA
V: TRBV5-8
D: TRBD2
J: TRBJ2-3

CDR3: CASSQGQGLGQPQHF
DNA: TGCGCCAGCAGCCAAGGACAGGGCTTAGGACAGCCCCAGCATTTT
size: NA
V: TRBV4-1
D: TRBD1
J: TRBJ1-5

CDR3: CASSQSWSLSQGKETQYF
DNA: TGCGCCAGCAGTCAATCGTGGTCGCTGTCGCAGGGGAAAGAGACCCAGTACTTC
size: NA
V: TRBV23-1
D: NA
J: TRBJ2-5

CDR3: CASSGASSSYEQYF
DNA: TGTGCCAGCAGCGGGGCCTCAAGCTCCTACGAGCAGTACTTC
size: many
V: TRBV7-9
D: NA
J: TRBJ2-7

CDR3: CAIRPTLGLTLGWVDGYTF
DNA: TGTGCCATCAGGCCCACCCTCGGGCTGACACTAGGGTGGGTGGATGGCTACACCTTC
size: NA
V: TRBV10-3
D: NA
J: TRBJ1-2

CDR3: CASSEGQGGYGYTF
DNA: TGTGCCAGCAGCGAGGGACAGGGTGGCTATGGCTACACCTTC
size: NA
V: TRBV9
D: TRBD1
J: TRBJ1-2

CDR3: CASSSALQAMFF
DNA: TGTGCCAGCAGTTCCGCCCTCCAGGCGATGTTTTTT
size: NA
V: TRBV12-3/TRBV12-4
D: NA
J: TRBJ1-4

CDR3: CAVRDRGTDTQYF
DNA: TGTGCCGTCCGGGACAGAGGCACAGATACGCAGTATTTT
size: once
V: TRBV2
D: TRBD1
J: TRBJ2-3

CDR3: CASSRAGGTGEKLFF
DNA: TGTGCCAGTAGTCGGGCAGGGGGAACCGGTGAAAAACTGTTTTTT
size: once
V: TRBV19
D: TRBD1
J: TRBJ1-4

CDR3: CARRGRGAYNEQFF
DNA: TGCGCCCGCCGGGGGCGGGGGGCCTACAATGAGCAGTTCTTC
size: NA
V: TRBV4-1
D: TRBD2
J: TRBJ2-1

CDR3: CASSWTGGDQPQHF
DNA: TGTGCCAGTAGTTGGACAGGAGGGGATCAGCCCCAGCATTTT
size: NA
V: TRBV19
D: TRBD1
J: TRBJ1-5

CDR3: CASGSSLEGEETQYF
DNA: TGTGCCAGCGGGTCCTCACTAGAGGGCGAAGAGACCCAGTACTTC
size: NA
V: TRBV27
D: NA
J: TRBJ2-5

CDR3: CASSLPRGSPHSPLHF
DNA: TGCGCCAGCAGCCTACCTCGAGGGAGCCCCCATTCACCCCTCCACTTT
size: NA
V: TRBV4-1
D: NA
J: TRBJ1-6

CDR3: CASSFIRGITDTQYF
DNA: TGTGCCAGCAGCTTTATACGAGGGATCACAGATACGCAGTATTTT
size: NA
V: TRBV7-2
D: NA
J: TRBJ2-3

CDR3: CASSAGTGENSPLHF
DNA: TGTGCCAGCAGCGCCGGGACAGGGGAGAATTCACCCCTCCACTTT
size: NA
V: TRBV2
D: TRBD1
J: TRBJ1-6

CDR3: CASSSRQGDYNEQFF
DNA: TGTGCCAGCAGTAGCCGACAGGGGGACTACAATGAGCAGTTCTTC
size: NA
V: TRBV2
D: TRBD1
J: TRBJ2-1

CDR3: CASSFNRGSGNTIYF
DNA: TGTGCCAGCAGCTTTAACAGGGGATCAGGAAACACCATATATTTT
size: NA
V: TRBV7-9
D: TRBD1
J: TRBJ1-3

CDR3: CASSDPQGNTDTQYF
DNA: TGTGCCAGCAGTGACCCTCAGGGTAACACAGATACGCAGTATTTT
size: NA
V: TRBV25-1
D: NA
J: TRBJ2-3

CDR3: CASSVSGGPSHEQFF
DNA: TGTGCCAGCAGTGTTAGCGGGGGGCCCTCCCATGAGCAGTTCTTC
size: NA
V: TRBV9
D: TRBD2
J: TRBJ2-1

CDR3: CAWSVKPTQATEAFF
DNA: TGTGCCTGGAGTGTAAAACCCACTCAGGCGACTGAAGCTTTCTTT
size: NA
V: TRBV30
D: NA
J: TRBJ1-1

CDR3: CASSQRGGFHEQYF
DNA: TGTGCCAGCAGCCAGAGGGGAGGGTTTCACGAGCAGTACTTC
size: NA
V: TRBV27
D: TRBD2
J: TRBJ2-7

CDR3: CASEQGSGEAFF
DNA: TGTGCCAGTGAACAGGGATCGGGTGAAGCTTTCTTT
size: once
V: TRBV6-5
D: NA
J: TRBJ1-1

CDR3: CASSRLAGSTGELFF
DNA: TGTGCCAGCAGCCGACTAGCGGGGAGCACCGGGGAGCTGTTTTTT
size: NA
V: TRBV3-1/TRBV3-2
D: TRBD2
J: TRBJ2-2

CDR3: CASSKTGYNEQFF
DNA: TGCGCCAGCAGCAAGACAGGGTACAATGAGCAGTTCTTC
size: NA
V: TRBV5-1
D: TRBD1
J: TRBJ2-1

CDR3: CSVVLVYEQYF
DNA: TGCAGCGTTGTACTAGTCTACGAGCAGTACTTC
size: NA
V: TRBV29-1
D: NA
J: TRBJ2-7

CDR3: CASSPGVLKSTDTQYF
DNA: TGTGCCAGCAGTCCAGGGGTCTTAAAAAGCACAGATACGCAGTATTTT
size: few
V: TRBV27
D: NA
J: TRBJ2-3

CDR3: CASSPEGGLRYGYTF
DNA: TGTGCCAGTAGCCCCGAGGGGGGGCTACGCTATGGCTACACCTTC
size: few
V: TRBV19
D: NA
J: TRBJ1-2

CDR3: CASSLGQFGVLHSPLHF
DNA: TGCGCCAGCAGCTTGGGGCAGTTCGGGGTTCTCCATTCACCCCTCCACTTT
size: NA
V: TRBV5-1
D: NA
J: TRBJ1-6